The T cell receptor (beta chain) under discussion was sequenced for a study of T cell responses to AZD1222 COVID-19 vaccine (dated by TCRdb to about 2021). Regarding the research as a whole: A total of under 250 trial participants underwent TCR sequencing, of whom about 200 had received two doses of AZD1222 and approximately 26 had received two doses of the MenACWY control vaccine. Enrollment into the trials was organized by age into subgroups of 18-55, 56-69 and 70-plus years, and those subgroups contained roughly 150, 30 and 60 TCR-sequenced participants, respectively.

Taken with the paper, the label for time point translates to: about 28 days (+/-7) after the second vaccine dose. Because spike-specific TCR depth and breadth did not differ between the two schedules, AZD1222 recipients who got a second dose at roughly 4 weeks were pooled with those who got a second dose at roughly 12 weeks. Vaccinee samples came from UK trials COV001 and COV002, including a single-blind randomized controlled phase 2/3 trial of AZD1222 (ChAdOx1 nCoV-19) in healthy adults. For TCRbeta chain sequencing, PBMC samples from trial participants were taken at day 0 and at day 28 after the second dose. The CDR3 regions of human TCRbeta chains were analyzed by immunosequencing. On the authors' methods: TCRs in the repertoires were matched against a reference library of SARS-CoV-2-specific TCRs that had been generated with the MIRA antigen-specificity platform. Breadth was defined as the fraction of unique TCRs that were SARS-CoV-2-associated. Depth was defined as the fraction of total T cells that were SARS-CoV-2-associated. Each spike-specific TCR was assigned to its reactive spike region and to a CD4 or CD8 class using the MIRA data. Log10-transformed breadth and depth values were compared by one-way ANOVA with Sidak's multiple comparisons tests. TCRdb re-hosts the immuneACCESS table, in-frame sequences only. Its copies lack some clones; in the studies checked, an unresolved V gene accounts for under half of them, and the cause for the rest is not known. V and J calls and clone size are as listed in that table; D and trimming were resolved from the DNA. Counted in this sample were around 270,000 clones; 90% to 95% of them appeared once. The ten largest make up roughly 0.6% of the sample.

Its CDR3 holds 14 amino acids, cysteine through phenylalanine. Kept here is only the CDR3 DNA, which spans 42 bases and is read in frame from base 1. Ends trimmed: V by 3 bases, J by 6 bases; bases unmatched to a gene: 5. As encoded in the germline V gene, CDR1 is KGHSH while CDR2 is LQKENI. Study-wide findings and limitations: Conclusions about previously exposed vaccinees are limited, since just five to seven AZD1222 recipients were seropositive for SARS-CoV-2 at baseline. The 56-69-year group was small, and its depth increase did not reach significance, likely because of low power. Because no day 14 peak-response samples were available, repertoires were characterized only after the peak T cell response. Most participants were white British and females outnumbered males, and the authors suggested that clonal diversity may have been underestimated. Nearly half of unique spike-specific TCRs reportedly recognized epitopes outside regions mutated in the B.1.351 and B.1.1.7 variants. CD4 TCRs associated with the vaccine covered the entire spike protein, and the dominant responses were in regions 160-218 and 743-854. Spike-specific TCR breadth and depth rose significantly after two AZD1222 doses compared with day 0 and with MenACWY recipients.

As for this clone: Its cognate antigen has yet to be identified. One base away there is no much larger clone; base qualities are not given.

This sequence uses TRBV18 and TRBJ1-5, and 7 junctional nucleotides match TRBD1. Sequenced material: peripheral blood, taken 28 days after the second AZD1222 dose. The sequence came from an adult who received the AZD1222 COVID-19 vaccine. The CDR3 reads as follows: CASSPDRSGQPQHF. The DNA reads TGTGCCAGCTCACCGGACAGGTCTGGTCAGCCCCAGCATTTT.